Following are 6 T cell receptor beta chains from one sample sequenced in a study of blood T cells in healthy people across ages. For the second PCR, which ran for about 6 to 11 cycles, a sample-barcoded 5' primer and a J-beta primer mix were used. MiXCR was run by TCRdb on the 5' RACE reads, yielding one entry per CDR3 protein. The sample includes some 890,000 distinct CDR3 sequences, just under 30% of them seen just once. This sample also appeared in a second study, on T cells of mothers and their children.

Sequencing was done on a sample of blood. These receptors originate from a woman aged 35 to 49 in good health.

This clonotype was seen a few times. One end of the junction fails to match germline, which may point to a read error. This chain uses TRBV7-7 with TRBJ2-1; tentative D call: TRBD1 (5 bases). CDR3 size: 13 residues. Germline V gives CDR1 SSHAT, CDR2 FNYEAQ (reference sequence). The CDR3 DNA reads TGTGCTAGCAGCTTAGATAGGGGCAGTGAGCAGTTCTTC. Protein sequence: CASSLDRGSEQFF.

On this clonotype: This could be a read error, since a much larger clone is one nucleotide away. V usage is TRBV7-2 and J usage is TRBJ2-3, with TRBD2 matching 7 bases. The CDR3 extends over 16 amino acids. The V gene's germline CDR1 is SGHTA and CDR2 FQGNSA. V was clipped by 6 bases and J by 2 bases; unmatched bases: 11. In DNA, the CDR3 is TGTGCCAGCAGACAGTCGCGAGCGGGAATCACAGATACGCAGTATTTT. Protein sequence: CASRQSRAGITDTQYF.

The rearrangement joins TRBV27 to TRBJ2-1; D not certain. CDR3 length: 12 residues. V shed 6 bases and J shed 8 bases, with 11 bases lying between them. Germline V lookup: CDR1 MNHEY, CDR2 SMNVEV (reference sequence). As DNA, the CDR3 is TGTGCCAGCAGAATCTATGGGGATGAGCAGTTCTTC. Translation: CASRIYGDEQFF.

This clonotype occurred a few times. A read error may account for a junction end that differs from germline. DNA of the CDR3: TGTGTCAGCAGCCAAGATAGTCAGCGCGGGCGGCGCAACCTCTACAATGAGCAGTTCTTC. Translated, it gives CVSSQDSQRGRRNLYNEQFF. The chain joins TRBV4-2 to TRBJ2-1; the D gene is possibly TRBD2 (5 bases). CDR3 length: 20 residues. The germline CDR1 and CDR2 sequences are LGHNA and YNFKEQ.

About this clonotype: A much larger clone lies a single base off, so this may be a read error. The DNA for the CDR3 is TGTGCCAGCAGTAGAAGGACAGCCTACAATGAGCAGTACTTC. It yields the protein CASSRRTAYNEQYF. The chain uses TRBV28 and TRBJ2-1, with a weak D call TRBD1 (6 bases). The J call may be incorrect, as the DNA end agrees better with TRBJ2-7. The CDR3 extends over 14 amino acids. Germline V gene data show CDR1 as MDHEN and CDR2 as SYDVKM.

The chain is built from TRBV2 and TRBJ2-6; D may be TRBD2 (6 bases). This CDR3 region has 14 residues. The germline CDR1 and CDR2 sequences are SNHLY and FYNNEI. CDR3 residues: CCGQDYSGANVLTF. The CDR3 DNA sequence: TGTTGCGGCCAGGACTACTCTGGGGCCAACGTCCTGACTTTC.